Given below is one T cell receptor (beta chain) in context. This record belongs to a study of blood T cell repertoires in COVID-19. On the study more broadly: Spain, Italy and the United States supplied samples that represented acute and convalescent COVID-19. PBMCs, B-cell-depleted T cells, or T cells provided the cDNA or gDNA that made up the material.

In the authors' methods: Nucleated cell counts were estimated from reference gene primer amplification. TCRdb's copy holds only in-frame clones and misses some; the assay was immunoSEQ multiplex PCR. The V and J calls and the clone size are those of that table, but D and trimming were determined from the DNA. The table has 150,000 to 200,000 clones, 86% seen once. Trimming took 6 bases from V and 9 from J, leaving 15 bases between them. The CDR3 has 13 amino acids. The material sequenced was peripheral blood. The clonotype originates from a man aged 70 or older with acute or convalescent COVID-19. The rearrangement uses TRBV12-3 or TRBV12-4 and TRBJ1-5; D is possibly TRBD1 (5 bases). This CDR3 is CASRPQGQGPQHF. CDR3 in DNA: TGTGCCAGCAGACCGCAGGGTCAAGGGCCCCAGCATTTT.